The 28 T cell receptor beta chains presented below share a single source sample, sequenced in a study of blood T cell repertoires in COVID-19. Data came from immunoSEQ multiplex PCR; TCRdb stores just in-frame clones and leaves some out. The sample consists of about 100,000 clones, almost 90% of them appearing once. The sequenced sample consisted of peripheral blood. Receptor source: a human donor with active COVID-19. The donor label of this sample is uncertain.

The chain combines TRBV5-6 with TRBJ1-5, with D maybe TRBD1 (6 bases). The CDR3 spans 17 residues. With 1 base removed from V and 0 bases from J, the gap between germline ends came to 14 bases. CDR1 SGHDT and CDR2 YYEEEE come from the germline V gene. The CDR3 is CASSLRQGIYSNQPQHF. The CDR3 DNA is TGTGCCAGCAGCTTGCGTCAGGGGATATATAGCAATCAGCCCCAGCATTTT.

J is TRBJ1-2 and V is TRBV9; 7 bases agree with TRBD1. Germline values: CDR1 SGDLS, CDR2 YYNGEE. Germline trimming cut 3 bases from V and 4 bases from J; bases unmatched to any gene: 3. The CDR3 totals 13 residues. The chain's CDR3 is CASSGSGGYGYTF. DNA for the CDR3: TGTGCCAGCAGCGGGTCAGGGGGCTATGGCTACACCTTC. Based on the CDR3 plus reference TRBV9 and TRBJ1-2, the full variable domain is DSGVTQTPKHLITATGQRVTLRCSPRSGDLSVYWYQQSLDQGLQFLIQYYNGEERAKGNILERFSAQQFPDLHSELNLSSLELGDSALYFCASSGSGGYGYTFGSGTRLTVV.

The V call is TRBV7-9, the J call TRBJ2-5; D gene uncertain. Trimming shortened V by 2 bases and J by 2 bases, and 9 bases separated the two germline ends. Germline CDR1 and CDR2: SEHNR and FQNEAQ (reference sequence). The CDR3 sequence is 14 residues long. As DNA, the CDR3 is TGTGCCAGCAGCTTATTCTCCCTTCAAGAGACCCAGTACTTC. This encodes CASSLFSLQETQYF.

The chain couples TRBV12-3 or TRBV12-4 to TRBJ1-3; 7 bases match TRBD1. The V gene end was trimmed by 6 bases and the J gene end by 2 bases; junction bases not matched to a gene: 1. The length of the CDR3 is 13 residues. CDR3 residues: CASRQGAGNTIYF. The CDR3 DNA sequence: TGTGCCAGCAGGCAGGGGGCTGGAAACACCATATATTTT.

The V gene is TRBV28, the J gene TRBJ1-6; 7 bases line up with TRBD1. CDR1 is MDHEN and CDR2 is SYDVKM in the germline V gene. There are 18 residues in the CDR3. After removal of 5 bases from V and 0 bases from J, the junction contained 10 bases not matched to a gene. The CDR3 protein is CASSPGTVISSYNSPLHF. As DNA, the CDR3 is TGTGCCAGCAGTCCCGGGACAGTCATCAGCTCCTATAATTCACCCCTCCACTTT.

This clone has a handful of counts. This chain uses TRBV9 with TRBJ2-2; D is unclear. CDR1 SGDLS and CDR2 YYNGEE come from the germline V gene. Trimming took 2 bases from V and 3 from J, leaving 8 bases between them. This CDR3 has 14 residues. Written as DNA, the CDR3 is TGTGCCAGCAGCGTCGCCAGGTACACCGGGGAGCTGTTTTTT. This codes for CASSVARYTGELFF.

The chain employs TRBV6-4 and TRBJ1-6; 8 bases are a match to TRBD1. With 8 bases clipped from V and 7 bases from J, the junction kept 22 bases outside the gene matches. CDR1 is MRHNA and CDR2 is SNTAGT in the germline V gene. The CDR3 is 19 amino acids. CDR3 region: CASPLSGTGSCKRNSPLHF. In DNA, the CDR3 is TGTGCCAGCCCGTTATCCGGGACAGGATCCTGTAAGAGAAATTCACCCCTCCACTTT.

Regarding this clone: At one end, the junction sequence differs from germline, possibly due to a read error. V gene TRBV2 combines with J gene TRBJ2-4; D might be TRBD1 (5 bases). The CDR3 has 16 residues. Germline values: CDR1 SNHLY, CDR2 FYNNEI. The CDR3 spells CASTERISGDRNIQYF. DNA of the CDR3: TGTGCCAGCACTGAACGCATAAGTGGAGACAGAAACATTCAGTACTTC.

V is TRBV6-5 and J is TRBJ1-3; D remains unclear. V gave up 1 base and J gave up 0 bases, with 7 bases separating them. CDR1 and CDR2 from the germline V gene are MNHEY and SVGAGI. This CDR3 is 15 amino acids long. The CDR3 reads CASSYLENSGNTIYF. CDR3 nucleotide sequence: TGTGCCAGCAGTTACTTAGAAAACTCTGGAAACACCATATATTTT.

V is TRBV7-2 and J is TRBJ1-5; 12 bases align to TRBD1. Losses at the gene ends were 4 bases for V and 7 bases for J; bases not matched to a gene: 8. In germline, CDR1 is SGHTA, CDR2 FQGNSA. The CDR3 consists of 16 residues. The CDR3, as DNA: TGTGCCAGCAGCTCCGGGACAGGGGGCTCTGGGCAGCCCCAGCATTTT. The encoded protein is CASSSGTGGSGQPQHF.

The CDR3 sequence: CASSTQGASYEQYF. CDR3 bases: TGTGCCAGCAGCACACAGGGGGCCTCCTACGAGCAGTACTTC. V usage is TRBV5-6 and J usage is TRBJ2-7; 9 bases match TRBD1. After removal of 4 bases from V and 0 bases from J, the junction contained 2 bases not matched to a gene. The length of the CDR3 is 14 residues. The germline gives CDR1 SGHDT, CDR2 YYEEEE. Variable domain in full (rest from reference TRBV5-6 and TRBJ2-7): DAGVTQSPTHLIKTRGQQVTLRCSPKSGHDTVSWYQQALGQGPQFIFQYYEEEERQRGNFPDRFSGHQFPNYSSELNVNALLLGDSALYLCASSTQGASYEQYFGPGTRLTVT.

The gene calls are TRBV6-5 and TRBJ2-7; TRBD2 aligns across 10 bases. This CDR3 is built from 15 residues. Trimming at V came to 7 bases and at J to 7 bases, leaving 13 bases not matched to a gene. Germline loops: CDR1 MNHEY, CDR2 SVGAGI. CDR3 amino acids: CASTLEAGGPGEQYF. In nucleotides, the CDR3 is TGTGCCAGCACACTTGAAGCGGGGGGGCCGGGAGAGCAGTACTTC.

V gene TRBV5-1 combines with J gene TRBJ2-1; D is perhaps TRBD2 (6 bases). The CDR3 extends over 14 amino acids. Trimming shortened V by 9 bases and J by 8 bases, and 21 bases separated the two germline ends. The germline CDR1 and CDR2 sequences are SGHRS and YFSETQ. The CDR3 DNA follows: TGCGCCACCCGCCAGGCAGGGACTTTAGATGAGCAGTTCTTC. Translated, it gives CATRQAGTLDEQFF.

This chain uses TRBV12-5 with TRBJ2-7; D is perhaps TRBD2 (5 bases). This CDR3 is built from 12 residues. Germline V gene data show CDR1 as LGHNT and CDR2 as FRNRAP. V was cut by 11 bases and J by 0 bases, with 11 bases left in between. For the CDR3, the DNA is TGTGCTTCTAGAGGGAGCTCCTACGAGCAGTACTTC. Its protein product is CASRGSSYEQYF.

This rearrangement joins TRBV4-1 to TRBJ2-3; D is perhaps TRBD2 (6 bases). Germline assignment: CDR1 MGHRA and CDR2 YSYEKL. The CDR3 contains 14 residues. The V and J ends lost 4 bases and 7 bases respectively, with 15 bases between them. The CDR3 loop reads CASSLEYRGNTQYF. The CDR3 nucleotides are TGCGCCAGCAGCCTTGAATACCGGGGGAATACGCAGTATTTT.

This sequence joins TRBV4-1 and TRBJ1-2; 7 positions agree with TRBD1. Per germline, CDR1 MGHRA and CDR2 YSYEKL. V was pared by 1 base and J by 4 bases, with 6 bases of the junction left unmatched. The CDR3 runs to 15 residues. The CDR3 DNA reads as TGCGCCAGCAGCCAAGGACCAGGGGGTAGCTATGGCTACACCTTC. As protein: CASSQGPGGSYGYTF.

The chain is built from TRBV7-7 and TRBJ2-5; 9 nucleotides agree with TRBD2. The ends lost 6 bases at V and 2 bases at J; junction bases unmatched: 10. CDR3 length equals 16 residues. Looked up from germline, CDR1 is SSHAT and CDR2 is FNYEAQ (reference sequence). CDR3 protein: CASRFLAGEIQETQYF. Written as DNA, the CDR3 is TGTGCCAGCAGGTTTTTAGCGGGGGAGATTCAAGAGACCCAGTACTTC.

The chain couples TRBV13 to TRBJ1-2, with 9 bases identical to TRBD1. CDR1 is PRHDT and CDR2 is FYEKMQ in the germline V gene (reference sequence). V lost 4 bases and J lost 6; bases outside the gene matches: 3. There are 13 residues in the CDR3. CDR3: CASSYGQGNGYTF. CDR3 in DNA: TGTGCCAGCAGCTATGGACAGGGGAATGGCTACACCTTC.

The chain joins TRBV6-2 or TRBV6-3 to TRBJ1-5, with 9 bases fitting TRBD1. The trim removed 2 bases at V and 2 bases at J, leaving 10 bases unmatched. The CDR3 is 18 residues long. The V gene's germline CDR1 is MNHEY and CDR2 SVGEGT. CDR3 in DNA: TGTGCCAGCAGTTACGGACAGGGGTCCTGGGTTCGCAATCAGCCCCAGCATTTT. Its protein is CASSYGQGSWVRNQPQHF.

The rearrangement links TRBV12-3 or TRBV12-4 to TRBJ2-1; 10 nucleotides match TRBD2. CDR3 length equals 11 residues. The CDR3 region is CASGGVDEQFF. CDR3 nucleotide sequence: TGTGCGAGCGGGGGGGTGGATGAGCAGTTCTTC.

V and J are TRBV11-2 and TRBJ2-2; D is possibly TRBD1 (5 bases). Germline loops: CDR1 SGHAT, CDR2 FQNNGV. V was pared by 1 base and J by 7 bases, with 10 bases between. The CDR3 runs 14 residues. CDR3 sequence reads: CASSLVQEIGELFF. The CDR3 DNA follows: TGTGCCAGCAGCTTAGTACAGGAAATCGGGGAGCTGTTTTTT.

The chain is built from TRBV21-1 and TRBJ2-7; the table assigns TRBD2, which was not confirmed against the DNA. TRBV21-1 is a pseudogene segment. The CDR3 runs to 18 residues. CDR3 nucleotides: TGTGCCAGCAGCAAACGACTCCGAGCGGGGGGCAAACCCTACGAGCAGTACTTC. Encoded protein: CASSKRLRAGGKPYEQYF.

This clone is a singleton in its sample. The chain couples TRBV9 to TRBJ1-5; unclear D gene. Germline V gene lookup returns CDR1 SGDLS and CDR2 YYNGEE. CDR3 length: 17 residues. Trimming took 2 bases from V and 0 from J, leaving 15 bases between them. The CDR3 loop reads CASSVLRIHYSNQPQHF. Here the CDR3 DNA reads TGTGCCAGCAGCGTCCTCAGAATTCACTATAGCAATCAGCCCCAGCATTTT.

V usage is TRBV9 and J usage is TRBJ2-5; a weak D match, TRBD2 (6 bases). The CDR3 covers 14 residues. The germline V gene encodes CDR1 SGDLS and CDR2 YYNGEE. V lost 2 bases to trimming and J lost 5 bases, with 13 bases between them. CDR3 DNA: TGTGCCAGCAGCGTGGCGCGGGGAGCGGAGACCCAGTACTTC. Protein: CASSVARGAETQYF.

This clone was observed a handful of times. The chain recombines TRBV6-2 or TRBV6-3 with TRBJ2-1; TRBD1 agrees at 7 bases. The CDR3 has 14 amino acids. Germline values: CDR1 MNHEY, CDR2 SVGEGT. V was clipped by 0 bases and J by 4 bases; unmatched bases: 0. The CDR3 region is CASSYSTGYNEQFF. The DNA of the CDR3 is TGTGCCAGCAGTTACTCGACAGGGTACAATGAGCAGTTCTTC.

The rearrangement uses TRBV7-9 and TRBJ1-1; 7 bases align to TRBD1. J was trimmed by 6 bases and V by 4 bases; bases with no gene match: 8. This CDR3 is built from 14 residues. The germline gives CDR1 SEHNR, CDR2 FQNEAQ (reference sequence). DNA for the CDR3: TGTGCCAGCAGCTCACAACAGGGGATCGCTGAAGCTTTCTTT. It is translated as CASSSQQGIAEAFF.

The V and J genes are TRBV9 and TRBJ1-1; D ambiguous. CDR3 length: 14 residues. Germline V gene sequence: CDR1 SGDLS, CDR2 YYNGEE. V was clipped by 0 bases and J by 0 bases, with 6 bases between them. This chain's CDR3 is CASSVGAVNTEAFF. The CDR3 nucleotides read TGTGCCAGCAGCGTAGGGGCCGTGAACACTGAAGCTTTCTTT.

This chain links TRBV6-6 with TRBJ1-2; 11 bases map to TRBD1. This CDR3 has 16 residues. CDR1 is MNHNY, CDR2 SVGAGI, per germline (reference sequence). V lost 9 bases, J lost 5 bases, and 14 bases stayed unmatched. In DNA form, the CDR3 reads TGTGCCAGTCACCCGCCGGGGACAGGGGGAATATATGGCTACACCTTC. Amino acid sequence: CASHPPGTGGIYGYTF.